A single sample gave rise to the 31 T cell receptor beta chains below, sequenced in a study of blood T cell repertoires in COVID-19. TCRdb's table, derived via immunoSEQ multiplex PCR, lists solely in-frame clones and lacks some. The data contain about 160,000 clones, 85% of them singletons. What was sequenced was peripheral blood. Source of these receptors: a human donor with acute or convalescent COVID-19. The donor label of this sample is uncertain.

The chain uses TRBV6-5 and TRBJ1-4; the D is unclear. CDR1 is MNHEY and CDR2 is SVGAGI in the germline V gene. Trimming took off 0 bases at V and 10 bases at J, with 18 bases between the two ends. The CDR3 sequence is 16 residues long. The CDR3: CASSYSRKPWEGKLFF. The CDR3 nucleotides are TGTGCCAGCAGTTACTCGAGGAAACCCTGGGAGGGAAAACTGTTTTTT.

The rearrangement links TRBV5-8 to TRBJ1-1; unclear D gene. The CDR3 is 13 residues long. CDR1 and CDR2 from the germline V gene are SGHTS and YDEGEE. Trimming removed 1 base from V and 4 bases from J, with 8 bases in between. CDR3 in amino acids: CASSLRGGTEAFF. CDR3 in DNA: TGTGCCAGCAGCTTGAGAGGCGGCACTGAAGCTTTCTTT.

This chain connects TRBV7-9 to TRBJ1-1; D might be TRBD1 (6 bases). Germline lookup yields CDR1 SEHNR and CDR2 FQNEAQ (reference sequence). The CDR3 totals 15 residues. V was trimmed by 4 bases and J by 1 base, leaving 13 bases between them. CDR3 nucleotide sequence: TGTGCCAGCAGCTGGGGAGACAGGAGGAACACTGAAGCTTTCTTT. It yields the protein CASSWGDRRNTEAFF. The whole variable domain, filled in from reference TRBV7-9 and TRBJ1-1, reads DTGVSQNPRHKITKRGQNVTFRCDPISEHNRLYWYRQTLGQGPEFLTYFQNEAQLEKSRLLSDRFSAERPKGSFSTLEIQRTEQGDSAMYLCASSWGDRRNTEAFFGQGTRLTVV.

The chain has TRBV18 and TRBJ2-4; no firm D call. From germline, CDR1 is KGHSH and CDR2 LQKENI. The germline V and J ends were trimmed by 6 bases and 6 bases, with 12 bases remaining between them. The CDR3 is 13 residues long. CDR3 sequence (DNA): TGTGCCAGCTCCCCTGATACGGGAAACATTCAGTACTTC. It yields the protein CASSPDTGNIQYF. Supplemented by reference TRBV18 and TRBJ2-4, the full variable domain reads NAGVMQNPRHLVRRRGQEARLRCSPMKGHSHVYWYRQLPEEGLKFMVYLQKENIIDESGMPKERFSAEFPKEGPSILRIQQVVRGDSAAYFCASSPDTGNIQYFGAGTRLSVL.

This clone has a single count. V is TRBV9 and J is TRBJ1-1; D gene unclear. Trimming stripped 3 bases from V and 1 base from J, with 7 bases between. The CDR3 sequence is 13 residues long. CDR1 SGDLS and CDR2 YYNGEE come from the germline V gene. Here the CDR3 DNA reads TGTGCCAGCAGCGCCCACACGAACACTGAAGCTTTCTTT. As protein: CASSAHTNTEAFF.

The V and J genes are TRBV6-5 and TRBJ1-5, with D possibly being TRBD1 (5 bases). The germline CDR1 and CDR2 sequences are MNHEY and SVGAGI. The CDR3 is 15 amino acids. The V end lost 7 bases, the J end lost 4 bases, and 17 bases lay between the germline ends. CDR3 residues: CASTKGDSKNQPQHF. The CDR3 DNA is TGTGCCAGCACCAAAGGGGATTCAAAAAATCAGCCCCAGCATTTT.

The CDR3, as DNA: TGTGCCAGCAGCTTGCAGGCCTTGGATCAGCCCCAGCATTTT. Translation gives CASSLQALDQPQHF. The chain combines TRBV7-8 with TRBJ1-5; no reliable D call. The V end lost 3 bases, the J end lost 5 bases, and 11 bases lay between the germline ends. Germline V gives CDR1 SGHVS, CDR2 FQNEAQ. The CDR3 runs 14 residues.

The chain employs TRBV9 and TRBJ2-2; tentative D call: TRBD1 (5 bases). This CDR3 is 15 amino acids long. V was cut by 5 bases and J by 2 bases, with 13 bases left in between. Looked up from germline, CDR1 is SGDLS and CDR2 is YYNGEE. The CDR3: CASRIGHDNTGELFF. Here the CDR3 DNA reads TGTGCCAGCAGGATCGGACATGATAACACCGGGGAGCTGTTTTTT.

This clone was detected only once. The V and J genes are TRBV21-1 and TRBJ1-5; the tabulated D call, TRBD1, remains unverified against the DNA. TRBV21-1 is listed as a pseudogene. The CDR3 runs 17 residues. CDR3 in DNA: TGTGCCAGCAGCAAAGGACCCTTACACAGTATCAATCAGCCCCAGCATTTT. Encoded protein: CASSKGPLHSINQPQHF.

This clone appeared a single time. Additional DNA sequences in this sample encode the identical CDR3. This chain joins TRBV18 and TRBJ1-2; no firm D call. The germline V gene encodes CDR1 KGHSH and CDR2 LQKENI. The CDR3 has 13 residues. The ends were cut back, 2 bases at V and 1 base at J, with 5 bases in the middle. This CDR3 reads CASSPEVNYGYTF. The CDR3 DNA reads TGTGCCAGCTCACCAGAGGTTAACTATGGCTACACCTTC.

The rearrangement joins TRBV28 to TRBJ2-1; 13 positions agree with TRBD2. There are 17 residues in the CDR3. Trimming cost V 6 bases and J 6 bases; bases outside gene matches: 11. Germline loops: CDR1 MDHEN, CDR2 SYDVKM. CDR3: CASSRLAGGLNGNEQFF. As DNA, the CDR3 is TGTGCCAGCAGCAGACTAGCGGGGGGCCTCAACGGCAATGAGCAGTTCTTC.

J is TRBJ1-2 and V is TRBV19; D may be TRBD1 (5 bases). CDR3 length equals 15 residues. Germline V gene lookup returns CDR1 LNHDA and CDR2 SQIVND (reference sequence). Trimming shortened V by 5 bases and J by 6 bases, and 19 bases separated the two germline ends. The CDR3 DNA reads TGTGCCAGTAGTGCTCATAGATCAGGGATTGATGGCTACACCTTC. It codes for CASSAHRSGIDGYTF.

The chain joins TRBV7-9 to TRBJ2-6; 11 bases fit TRBD1. Per the germline V gene, CDR1 is SEHNR and CDR2 is FQNEAQ (reference sequence). The V and J ends lost 5 bases and 0 bases, in that order; junction bases with no gene match: 3. CDR3 length equals 17 residues. This CDR3 is CASSPGQGVSGANVLTF. CDR3 bases: TGTGCCAGCAGCCCGGGACAGGGGGTCTCTGGGGCCAACGTCCTGACTTTC.

The V call is TRBV2, the J call TRBJ2-5; 12 bases are shared with TRBD2. Trimming took 10 bases from V and 6 from J; bases not matched to a gene: 12. CDR3 length: 15 amino acids. CDR1 and CDR2 from the germline V gene are SNHLY and FYNNEI. CDR3 in amino acids: CATTQASGGGQTQYF. The CDR3 DNA sequence: TGTGCCACCACGCAGGCTAGCGGGGGGGGGCAGACCCAGTACTTC.

This clone has just one count. DNA of the CDR3: TGTGCCTGGAGTGTAGGGGGTTCCGTGGGAAACACCATATATTTT. Its translation: CAWSVGGSVGNTIYF. The chain uses TRBV30 and TRBJ1-3, with a tentative D call TRBD1 (6 bases). The V gene's germline CDR1 is GTSNPN and CDR2 SVGIG (reference sequence). Trimming cost V 0 bases and J 4 bases, with 13 bases left between them. CDR3 length: 15 amino acids.

The rearrangement joins TRBV5-1 to TRBJ1-6; 7 nucleotides match TRBD1. J gave up 6 bases and V 2 bases, and 8 bases lay outside the gene matches. The CDR3 is 16 residues long. In germline, CDR1 is SGHRS, CDR2 YFSETQ. This chain's CDR3 is CASSFTGAASNSPLHF. CDR3 coding DNA: TGCGCCAGCAGCTTTACAGGGGCGGCTAGTAATTCACCCCTCCACTTT.

This clone was counted a single time. The chain is built from TRBV6-5 and TRBJ2-3, with D maybe TRBD2 (6 bases). This CDR3 contains 15 residues. The germline CDR1 and CDR2 sequences are MNHEY and SVGAGI. V was clipped by 7 bases and J by 3 bases, with 17 bases between them. CDR3 residues: CASKLGGSTTDTQYF. The CDR3 nucleotides are TGTGCCAGCAAACTAGGAGGGAGTACAACAGATACGCAGTATTTT.

This clone is a singleton in its sample. CDR3 region: CAWSVNRYTEAFF. CDR3 in DNA: TGTGCCTGGAGTGTGAACAGATACACTGAAGCTTTCTTT. V and J are TRBV30 and TRBJ1-1, with unresolved D. The CDR3 spans 13 residues. The ends were cut back, 0 bases at V and 3 bases at J, with 8 bases in the middle. The V gene's germline CDR1 is GTSNPN and CDR2 SVGIG (reference sequence).

This chain connects TRBV10-1 to TRBJ1-1; TRBD1 agrees at 9 bases. Germline values: CDR1 WNHNN, CDR2 SYGVQD (reference sequence). This CDR3 is 16 amino acids long. J was trimmed by 5 bases and V by 6 bases; bases with no gene match: 13. CDR3 sequence: CASRGTSGQGRTEAFF. The CDR3 nucleotides are TGCGCCAGCAGAGGAACCTCGGGACAGGGCCGTACTGAAGCTTTCTTT.

The chain uses TRBV28 and TRBJ1-6, with D possibly matching TRBD1 (6 bases). With 3 bases removed from V and 0 bases from J, the gap between germline ends came to 9 bases. Per the germline V gene, CDR1 is MDHEN and CDR2 is SYDVKM. This CDR3 spans 16 amino acids. The chain's CDR3 is CASSFSRGSYNSPLHF. DNA for the CDR3: TGTGCCAGCAGTTTCTCCAGGGGCTCCTATAATTCACCCCTCCACTTT. Drawing the rest from reference TRBV28 and TRBJ1-6, the complete variable domain is DVKVTQSSRYLVKRTGEKVFLECVQDMDHENMFWYRQDPGLGLRLIYFSYDVKMKEKGDIPEGYSVSREKKERFSLILESASTNQTSMYLCASSFSRGSYNSPLHFGNGTRLTVT.

The chain is built from TRBV6-5 and TRBJ1-1; tentatively, D is TRBD1 (6 bases). Germline V gene sequence: CDR1 MNHEY, CDR2 SVGAGI. The ends were cut back, 6 bases at V and 0 bases at J, with 11 bases in the middle. The CDR3 is 14 residues long. DNA of the CDR3: TGTGCCAGCAGGCAGGGGTCTTTGAACACTGAAGCTTTCTTT. Encoded protein: CASRQGSLNTEAFF.

This sequence joins TRBV6-6 and TRBJ2-3; 14 nucleotides align to TRBD2. Germline V CDR1 and CDR2: MNHNY, SVGAGI (reference sequence). CDR3 length equals 16 residues. J lost 4 bases, V lost 5 bases, and 5 bases had no gene match. In DNA, the CDR3 is TGTGCCAGCAGTAGGGGGACTAGCGGGGGTGCAGATACGCAGTATTTT. Residues: CASSRGTSGGADTQYF.

This chain links TRBV4-3 with TRBJ1-2; TRBD1 might be the D (5 bases). CDR3 length equals 15 residues. The germline V gene encodes CDR1 LGHNA and CDR2 YSLEER. The ends were cut back, 0 bases at V and 6 bases at J, with 14 bases in the middle. CDR3: CASSQDRRGFDGYTF. The CDR3 bases are TGCGCCAGCAGCCAAGATAGGAGGGGATTCGATGGCTACACCTTC.

This clone appeared once. V gene TRBV29-1 combines with J gene TRBJ2-7; 9 bases are shared with TRBD2. V trimming: 7 bases; J trimming: 5 bases; junction bases outside the gene matches: 9. The CDR3 spans 13 residues. Looked up from germline, CDR1 is SQVTM and CDR2 is ANQGSEA. CDR3 protein: CSARAGGSDEQYF. CDR3 sequence (DNA): TGCAGCGCCCGAGCGGGGGGTTCGGACGAGCAGTACTTC.

The gene calls are TRBV18 and TRBJ2-1; TRBD1 is a possible D gene (5 bases). This CDR3 contains 13 residues. Germline V gene lookup returns CDR1 KGHSH and CDR2 LQKENI. The ends were cut back, 3 bases at V and 8 bases at J, with 11 bases in the middle. CDR3 sequence: CASSPPGSDEQFF. As DNA, the CDR3 is TGTGCCAGCTCACCTCCAGGGTCGGATGAGCAGTTCTTC. The variable domain in full, completed from reference TRBV18 and TRBJ2-1, reads NAGVMQNPRHLVRRRGQEARLRCSPMKGHSHVYWYRQLPEEGLKFMVYLQKENIIDESGMPKERFSAEFPKEGPSILRIQQVVRGDSAAYFCASSPPGSDEQFFGPGTRLTVL.

The CDR3: CASSIRGTGREVNTIYF. CDR3 DNA: TGTGCCAGTAGTATAAGAGGAACAGGCCGAGAAGTTAACACCATATATTTT. The rearrangement uses TRBV19 and TRBJ1-3; the D gene is possibly TRBD1 (5 bases). CDR1 is LNHDA, CDR2 SQIVND, per germline (reference sequence). V was shortened by 2 bases and J by 7 bases, with 21 bases between the two germline ends. The length of the CDR3 is 17 residues.

The CDR3 sequence: CASSSRTSTDTQYF. CDR3 bases: TGTGCCAGCTCATCGAGGACTAGCACAGATACGCAGTATTTT. The gene calls are TRBV18 and TRBJ2-3, with D possibly matching TRBD2 (5 bases). The CDR3 has 14 residues. In germline, CDR1 is KGHSH, CDR2 LQKENI. V lost 5 bases, J lost 0 bases, and 9 bases lay in between. The full variable domain, with the rest looked up from reference TRBV18 and TRBJ2-3, is NAGVMQNPRHLVRRRGQEARLRCSPMKGHSHVYWYRQLPEEGLKFMVYLQKENIIDESGMPKERFSAEFPKEGPSILRIQQVVRGDSAAYFCASSSRTSTDTQYFGPGTRLTVL.

The chain employs TRBV6-5 and TRBJ1-5; D perhaps matches TRBD1 (5 bases). V dropped 5 bases and J dropped 9 bases, with 17 bases sitting between them. The CDR3 loop spans 14 amino acids. Germline CDR1 and CDR2: MNHEY and SVGAGI. The CDR3 DNA reads as TGTGCCAGCAGTAGATCGGTCGGGGGTCGGCCCCAGCATTTT. This encodes CASSRSVGGRPQHF.

CDR3: CAWSVRAGEEKLFF. DNA of the CDR3: TGTGCCTGGAGTGTTAGGGCAGGGGAAGAAAAACTGTTTTTT. The gene calls are TRBV30 and TRBJ1-4; D may be TRBD1 (6 bases). From germline, CDR1 is GTSNPN and CDR2 SVGIG (reference sequence). Trimming cost V 0 bases and J 8 bases, with 13 bases left between them. The CDR3 is 14 residues long.

This chain uses TRBV6-1 with TRBJ1-3, with 12 bases fitting TRBD1. The CDR3 sequence is 20 residues long. Losses at the gene ends were 3 bases for V and 6 bases for J; bases not matched to a gene: 18. Germline V gene data show CDR1 as MNHNS and CDR2 as SASEGT. CDR3 bases: TGTGCCAGCAGTGACCCGAGCGTCCCGGGACAGGGGGCTTTAGAAAACACCATATATTTT. Its protein is CASSDPSVPGQGALENTIYF.

J is TRBJ1-4 and V is TRBV4-3; no definite D call. Per germline, CDR1 LGHNA and CDR2 YSLEER. The CDR3 contains 14 residues. Trimming pared 6 bases from V and 6 bases from J, leaving 14 bases between. The DNA for the CDR3 is TGCGCCAGCAGTCTTGGACCGGAGGATGAAAAACTGTTTTTT. Protein: CASSLGPEDEKLFF.